This TCR beta chain was identified during a study of cytomegalovirus exposure and HLA in healthy donors. Study information: An earlier analysis found around 100 million unique TCR beta sequences from about 190 million T cells.

This CDR3 region has 16 residues. The germline V gene encodes CDR1 SGHNT and CDR2 YYREEE (reference sequence). V lost 0 bases to trimming and J lost 4 bases; unmatched junction nucleotides: 6. In the PCR, 60 Vbeta and 13 Jbeta primers were used. Some clones are missing from TCRdb's copy, which holds only in-frame ones; the method was immunoSEQ multiplex PCR. The sample holds some 84,000 clones, roughly 63% seen once. General study points: Earlier results showed most TCR beta V segments being productive about 87% or about 30% of the time. TCR beta V- and J-gene trimming, according to a later analysis, was linked to a missense DCLRE1C variant.

Note on this clone: Its antigen is unknown.

Sequences were obtained from PBMCs. This TCR came from a woman between 40 and 50 years old in good health and CMV-seropositive. The chain is built from TRBV5-4 and TRBJ2-1; 8 bases agree with TRBD2. The chain's CDR3 is CASSLGASGPYNEQFF. The CDR3, as DNA: TGTGCCAGCAGCTTGGGGGCTAGCGGGCCATACAATGAGCAGTTCTTC.